A selection of T cell receptor beta chains follows, all from one sample in a study of blood T cell repertoires in COVID-19. The table came from immunoSEQ multiplex PCR; TCRdb's copy has only in-frame clones and leaves some out. The data show fewer than 200,000 clones, about 87% seen once. The sample consisted of peripheral blood. All receptors come from a middle-aged man with active or convalescent COVID-19. The CDR3 runs from the conserved cysteine through the conserved F or W. A D gene is named only where the DNA matches it firmly. Where a row states a size, it is once, few, many or the class of an expanded clone; other rows omit it.

J gene | CDR3 length | V gene | clone size | D gene | CDR3 protein | CDR3 DNA
TRBJ2-3 | 17 | TRBV19 | . | . | CASSTLGTFSSTDTQYF | TGTGCCAGTAGTACCCTAGGTACTTTCTCTAGCACAGATACGCAGTATTTT
TRBJ1-1 | 13 | TRBV14 | . | . | CASSQDRYTEAFF | TGTGCCAGCAGCCAAGACAGGTACACTGAAGCTTTCTTT
TRBJ2-1 | 16 | TRBV24-1 | . | TRBD2 | CATSDWTSGGLNEQFF | TGTGCCACCAGTGATTGGACTAGCGGGGGGCTAAATGAGCAGTTCTTC
TRBJ2-7 | 13 | TRBV6-6 | once | . | CASSFGYEYEQYF | TGTGCCAGCAGTTTCGGGTACGAATACGAGCAGTACTTC
TRBJ2-7 | 18 | TRBV12-5 | . | TRBD1 | CASAYSDRVGPPLSEQYF | TGTGCTAGTGCCTATTCTGACAGGGTGGGTCCTCCCCTCAGCGAGCAGTACTTC
TRBJ1-3 | 13 | TRBV19 | . | TRBD1 | CASTRQGANTIYF | TGTGCCAGTACTAGACAGGGGGCGAACACCATATATTTT
TRBJ1-1 | 15 | TRBV5-1 | once | . | CASSLEGDRGFGAFF | TGCGCCAGCAGCTTGGAGGGCGACAGAGGATTTGGAGCTTTCTTT
TRBJ1-1 | 15 | TRBV2 | few | . | CASSESRTANTEAFF | TGTGCCAGCAGTGAAAGCAGGACAGCGAACACTGAAGCTTTCTTT
TRBJ1-1 | 15 | TRBV5-6 | few | TRBD1 | CASSLVPGQGTEAFF | TGTGCCAGCAGCTTGGTCCCGGGACAGGGGACTGAAGCTTTCTTT
TRBJ2-7 | 14 | TRBV2 | few | . | CASEAPLSSYEQYF | TGTGCCAGCGAAGCACCTTTAAGCTCCTACGAGCAGTACTTC
TRBJ2-5 | 15 | TRBV19 | . | TRBD1 | CASSMGDRSWETQYF | TGTGCCAGTAGTATGGGGGACAGGTCCTGGGAGACCCAGTACTTC
TRBJ2-5 | 14 | TRBV5-1 | . | TRBD1 | CASTYGQGKETQYF | TGCGCCAGCACCTACGGACAGGGAAAAGAGACCCAGTACTTC
TRBJ2-3 | 16 | TRBV4-1 | . | . | CASSQGGGFSTDTQYF | TGCGCCAGCAGCCAAGGGGGGGGCTTTTCCACAGATACGCAGTATTTT
TRBJ2-1 | 11 | TRBV15 | . | . | CATSIGGEQFF | TGTGCCACCAGCATCGGCGGTGAGCAGTTCTTC
TRBJ2-3 | 18 | TRBV10-3 | . | TRBD2 | CATLWASGGEVVADTQYF | TGTGCCACCTTATGGGCTAGCGGGGGGGAGGTCGTCGCAGATACGCAGTATTTT
TRBJ1-2 | 12 | TRBV5-1 | . | . | CASSLGLDGYTF | TGCGCCAGCAGCTTGGGTCTCGATGGCTACACCTTC
TRBJ1-3 | 14 | TRBV2 | . | TRBD1 | CASRDGTGAGTIYF | TGTGCCAGCAGGGACGGGACAGGGGCTGGCACCATATATTTT
TRBJ2-1 | 14 | TRBV9 | . | . | CASSERDRAGEQFF | TGTGCCAGCAGCGAGAGGGACAGAGCGGGTGAGCAGTTCTTC
TRBJ2-3 | 15 | TRBV9 | . | . | CASSDRDTAPDTQYF | TGTGCCAGCAGCGACCGGGACACTGCTCCAGATACGCAGTATTTT
TRBJ2-5 | 14 | TRBV5-1 | . | . | CASSLDRVQETQYF | TGCGCCAGCAGCTTGGACAGGGTCCAAGAGACCCAGTACTTC
TRBJ2-7 | 14 | TRBV28 | once | . | CASSTMGASYEQYF | TGTGCCAGCAGTACAATGGGGGCTAGCTACGAGCAGTACTTC
TRBJ2-7 | 12 | TRBV7-9 | few | . | CASSQLSYEQYF | TGTGCCAGCAGCCAACTCTCCTACGAGCAGTACTTC
TRBJ2-7 | 13 | TRBV30 | . | . | CAWSEGQDYEQYF | TGTGCCTGGAGTGAGGGGCAGGACTACGAGCAGTACTTC
TRBJ2-1 | 16 | TRBV6-1 | . | TRBD2 | CASSEMVAGPYNEQFF | TGTGCCAGCAGTGAAATGGTAGCGGGGCCCTACAATGAGCAGTTCTTC
TRBJ1-6 | 15 | TRBV27 | . | . | CASRETVTYNSPLHF | TGTGCCAGCAGAGAGACAGTAACCTATAATTCACCCCTCCACTTT
TRBJ2-2 | 15 | TRBV5-3 | few | . | CARSLWDIDTGELFF | TGTGCCAGAAGCTTGTGGGACATCGACACCGGGGAGCTGTTTTTT
TRBJ1-1 | 14 | TRBV18 | . | . | CASSPRLEGTEAFF | TGTGCCAGCTCACCGCGTCTGGAGGGCACTGAAGCTTTCTTT
TRBJ2-7 | 15 | TRBV28 | . | TRBD1 | CASRKQGASSYEQYF | TGTGCCAGCAGAAAACAGGGGGCCTCCTCCTACGAGCAGTACTTC
TRBJ1-4 | 15 | TRBV7-2 | . | . | CASSLGVQGGEKLFF | TGTGCCAGCAGCTTAGGAGTCCAGGGCGGTGAAAAACTGTTTTTT
TRBJ1-1 | 14 | TRBV7-2 | few | . | CASSLGGLNLRAFF | TGTGCCAGCAGCTTAGGGGGACTAAATCTTAGAGCTTTCTTT
TRBJ1-2 | 16 | TRBV4-2 | once | . | CASSQEQGGGSGGYTF | TGTGCCAGCAGCCAAGAGCAGGGAGGGGGTTCTGGTGGCTACACCTTC
TRBJ2-1 | 13 | TRBV2 | . | TRBD2 | CASISGGDNEQFF | TGTGCCAGCATTAGCGGGGGGGACAATGAGCAGTTCTTC
TRBJ1-2 | 16 | TRBV5-6 | once | TRBD1 | CASSLAPRTGAGGYTF | TGTGCCAGCAGCTTGGCCCCCCGGACAGGGGCCGGTGGCTACACCTTC
TRBJ2-5 | 14 | TRBV24-1 | . | . | CATSDSTGRETQYF | TGTGCCACCAGTGATTCCACAGGACGAGAGACCCAGTACTTC
TRBJ2-7 | 12 | TRBV12-3/TRBV12-4 | once | . | CASSSTGYEQYF | TGTGCCAGCAGTTCCACAGGGTACGAGCAGTACTTC
TRBJ2-4 | 15 | TRBV28 | once | TRBD1 | CASSLLRDRDDIQYF | TGTGCCAGCAGTCTTCTCCGGGACAGGGACGACATTCAGTACTTC
TRBJ2-7 | 13 | TRBV7-8 | . | . | CASSEPTGYEQYF | TGTGCCAGCAGCGAGCCTACAGGCTACGAGCAGTACTTC
TRBJ2-7 | 16 | TRBV27 | . | TRBD2 | CASSITYGRGSYEQYF | TGTGCCAGCAGTATTACTTATGGGCGCGGGAGCTACGAGCAGTACTTC
TRBJ2-5 | 15 | TRBV21-1 | . | . | CASSKDGSGVETQYF | TGTGCCAGCAGCAAAGATGGTAGCGGGGTTGAGACCCAGTACTTC
TRBJ1-4 | 14 | TRBV6-5 | . | . | CASRTDSTNEKLFF | TGTGCCAGCAGGACGGACAGTACCAATGAAAAACTGTTTTTT
TRBJ2-1 | 13 | TRBV2 | . | . | CASERIRGDEQFF | TGTGCCAGCGAACGGATACGAGGTGATGAGCAGTTCTTC
TRBJ2-7 | 12 | TRBV7-2 | once | . | CASSFNNGFPYF | TGTGCCAGCAGCTTTAACAACGGGTTCCCGTACTTC
TRBJ1-5 | 16 | TRBV28 | . | . | CASSNLEEYSNVAQHF | TGTGCCAGCAGTAATCTTGAAGAATATAGCAATGTAGCCCAGCATTTT
TRBJ2-6 | 15 | TRBV7-6 | . | . | CASSQIGSGANVLTF | TGTGCCAGCAGCCAGATTGGCTCTGGGGCCAACGTCCTGACTTTC
TRBJ2-3 | 14 | TRBV7-6 | once | . | CASSLRRGTDTQYF | TGTGCCAGCAGCTTGAGGCGGGGCACAGATACGCAGTATTTT
TRBJ2-2 | 15 | TRBV18 | . | . | CASSPPLVNTGELFF | TGTGCCAGCTCACCACCGCTAGTTAACACCGGGGAGCTGTTTTTT
TRBJ2-3 | 14 | TRBV5-1 | . | TRBD2 | CASSLDAGEDTQYF | TGCGCCAGCAGCTTGGATGCGGGGGAAGATACGCAGTATTTT
TRBJ2-3 | 12 | TRBV12-3/TRBV12-4 | . | . | CASSQDTDTQYF | TGTGCCAGCAGTCAGGACACAGATACGCAGTATTTT
TRBJ2-3 | 14 | TRBV7-9 | . | TRBD2 | CASSLGGLAGTQYF | TGTGCCAGCAGCTTGGGAGGACTAGCCGGGACGCAGTATTTT
TRBJ1-2 | 17 | TRBV28 | . | . | CASSLASRAGDFFGYTF | TGTGCCAGCAGTTTGGCTTCGAGGGCAGGGGATTTTTTTGGCTACACCTTC
TRBJ2-5 | 15 | TRBV19 | . | . | CATKSWGSLEETQYF | TGTGCCACCAAGTCATGGGGCAGCTTAGAAGAGACCCAGTACTTC
TRBJ2-1 | 11 | TRBV5-1 | . | . | CASSLSYEQFF | TGCGCCAGCAGCTTAAGCTATGAGCAGTTCTTC
TRBJ1-6 | 17 | TRBV18 | . | . | CASSPSMAGVYNSPLHF | TGTGCCAGCTCACCAAGTATGGCAGGGGTCTATAATTCACCCCTCCACTTT